This TCR beta chain was obtained from a study of blood T cell repertoires in COVID-19. Across the whole study: Both acute and convalescent COVID-19 samples were obtained from the United States, Italy and Spain. From T cells, B-cell-depleted T cells, or PBMCs came the material, which was cDNA or gDNA.

The CDR3 contains 14 residues. Germline V gene sequence: CDR1 KGHSH, CDR2 LQKENI. Trimming took off 3 bases at V and 8 bases at J, with 16 bases between the two ends. Authors' data handling: For nucleated cells, counts were estimated from reference gene primer amplification. Measured with immunoSEQ multiplex PCR; TCRdb has only the in-frame clones, and not every one. From that table come the V and J calls and clone size; the DNA was used to work out D and trimming. This sample has roughly 60,000 clones, with around 80% found just once. In its sample, this clone was seen once. The J gene is TRBJ1-2, the V gene TRBV18; TRBD1 is a possible D gene (5 bases). The TCR was taken from a man between 60 and 75 years old with acute or convalescent COVID-19. The sequencing sample was made of peripheral blood. CDR3 sequence (DNA): TGTGCCAGCTCACCCCGGGCAGGGATTGAGGGCTACACCTTC. Its translation: CASSPRAGIEGYTF. Looking up the rest from reference TRBV18 and TRBJ1-2 gives the full variable domain: NAGVMQNPRHLVRRRGQEARLRCSPMKGHSHVYWYRQLPEEGLKFMVYLQKENIIDESGMPKERFSAEFPKEGPSILRIQQVVRGDSAAYFCASSPRAGIEGYTFGSGTRLTVV.